Presented here are 32 T cell receptor beta chains from one specimen sequenced in a study of T cell responses to AZD1222 COVID-19 vaccine. The data were produced by immunoSEQ multiplex PCR, yet TCRdb's version contains in-frame clones alone and is incomplete. The sample includes about 140,000 clones, 90% of them seen just once. Sequencing was performed on peripheral blood, taken on day 0 of AZD1222 vaccination. Source of these receptors: an adult in good health.

The chain is built from TRBV20-1 and TRBJ2-3; D might be TRBD1 (6 bases). V was shortened by 6 bases and J by 10 bases, with 14 bases between the two germline ends. The CDR3 contains 11 residues. CDR1 is DFQATT, CDR2 SNEGSKA, per germline (reference sequence). The CDR3, as DNA: TGCAGTGCGAGAATACAGGGCTCGCAGTATTTT. As protein: CSARIQGSQYF.

The rearrangement uses TRBV18 and TRBJ2-7, with D possibly TRBD2 on 5 matching bases. This CDR3 region has 14 residues. The V gene lost 3 bases and the J gene lost 1 base, with 10 bases spanning the gap. CDR1 KGHSH and CDR2 LQKENI come from the germline V gene. The CDR3 DNA sequence: TGTGCCAGCTCACCCGACCGGAGGTCCTACGAGCAGTACTTC. Residues: CASSPDRRSYEQYF.

The chain is built from TRBV5-1 and TRBJ1-4, with D maybe TRBD1 (5 bases). CDR1 and CDR2 (germline): SGHRS, YFSETQ. This CDR3 spans 16 amino acids. V gave up 4 bases and J gave up 0 bases, with 13 bases separating them. In nucleotides, the CDR3 is TGCGCCAGCAGCGCGCGGGACGGTGCAACTAATGAAAAACTGTTTTTT. Its translation is CASSARDGATNEKLFF.

This clone was seen a single time. The chain employs TRBV3-1 (or the pseudogene TRBV3-2) and TRBJ1-5; D may be TRBD1 (5 bases). Trimming removed 1 base at V and 6 bases at J, with 7 bases between. CDR1 is LGHDT, CDR2 YNNKEL, per germline (reference sequence). The length of the CDR3 is 13 residues. The CDR3 DNA sequence: TGTGCCAGCAGCCAAGGCAGGGCTCAGCCCCAGCATTTT. This translates into CASSQGRAQPQHF.

The chain couples TRBV19 to TRBJ1-4; a possible D gene is TRBD1 (5 bases). Germline V gene lookup returns CDR1 LNHDA and CDR2 SQIVND (reference sequence). This CDR3 is 15 amino acids long. Trimming removed 5 bases from V and 3 bases from J, with 13 bases in between. CDR3 DNA: TGTGCCAGTAGTTCGTGGGGGGGTTCTAATGAAAAACTGTTTTTT. As protein: CASSSWGGSNEKLFF.

CDR3 coding DNA: TGTGCCACCAGCAGGGCTAGCGGAAGCACAGATACGCAGTATTTT. Its translation is CATSRASGSTDTQYF. V and J are TRBV15 and TRBJ2-3, with TRBD2 matching 7 bases. Germline V gene sequence: CDR1 LNHNV, CDR2 YYDKDF (reference sequence). V was pared by 3 bases and J by 0 bases, with 3 bases of the junction left unmatched. This CDR3 spans 15 amino acids.

In nucleotides, the CDR3 is TGTGCCAGCAGTACTCAGGGCGTCGAGGGCTATGGCTACACCTTC. As protein: CASSTQGVEGYGYTF. The rearrangement links TRBV28 to TRBJ1-2; a possible D gene is TRBD1 (5 bases). Trimming removed 5 bases at V and 4 bases at J, with 17 bases between. This CDR3 has 15 residues. Germline V lookup: CDR1 MDHEN, CDR2 SYDVKM.

Written as DNA, the CDR3 is TGTGCCAGCAGCTTAGGGGGGACAAAAGGGACTGAAGCTTTCTTT. It translates to CASSLGGTKGTEAFF. The chain combines TRBV7-9 with TRBJ1-1; D possibly corresponds to TRBD1 (6 bases). The V end was cut by 1 base, the J end by 5 bases, with 14 bases between. CDR3 size: 15 residues. Germline CDR1 SEHNR, CDR2 FQNEAQ (reference sequence). The full variable domain, its missing parts supplied by reference TRBV7-9 and TRBJ1-1, is DTGVSQNPRHKITKRGQNVTFRCDPISEHNRLYWYRQTLGQGPEFLTYFQNEAQLEKSRLLSDRFSAERPKGSFSTLEIQRTEQGDSAMYLCASSLGGTKGTEAFFGQGTRLTVV.

The chain couples TRBV7-9 to TRBJ1-1; D perhaps matches TRBD1 (5 bases). The germline CDR1 and CDR2 sequences are SEHNR and FQNEAQ (reference sequence). CDR3 length: 13 residues. V lost 5 bases, J lost 1 base, and 8 bases lay in between. The CDR3 loop reads CASSLTANTEAFF. CDR3 bases: TGTGCCAGCAGCCTGACAGCGAACACTGAAGCTTTCTTT.

The chain has TRBV24-1 and TRBJ2-1; D is perhaps TRBD1 (6 bases). Germline V CDR1 and CDR2: KGHDR, SFDVKD. This CDR3 spans 15 amino acids. Trimming shortened V by 3 bases and J by 6 bases, and 14 bases separated the two germline ends. In nucleotides, the CDR3 is TGTGCCACCAGTGATGGACAGTTTGATCGCAATGAGCAGTTCTTC. Translating it yields CATSDGQFDRNEQFF.

V is TRBV2 and J is TRBJ2-5, with 7 bases aligning to TRBD2. Unmatched junction bases numbered 2, after V lost 4 bases and J lost 3 bases. CDR1 and CDR2 (germline): SNHLY, FYNNEI. The CDR3 sequence is 13 residues long. The chain's CDR3 is CASSGSGEETQYF. CDR3 DNA sequence: TGTGCCAGCAGTGGAAGCGGGGAAGAGACCCAGTACTTC.

This chain links TRBV6-5 with TRBJ2-7; D unclear. V was clipped by 5 bases and J by 0 bases, with 11 bases between them. This CDR3 spans 14 amino acids. The germline gives CDR1 MNHEY, CDR2 SVGAGI. CDR3 protein: CASSRTVSSYEQYF. CDR3 nucleotide sequence: TGTGCCAGCAGTCGGACCGTCAGCTCCTACGAGCAGTACTTC.

CDR3 DNA: TGTGCCAGTACCAGGGGGAGGAACACTGAAGCTTTCTTT. Translation: CASTRGRNTEAFF. This sequence joins TRBV12-3 or TRBV12-4 and TRBJ1-1; the match to TRBD1 covers 7 bases. The V and J ends lost 9 bases and 1 base, in that order; junction bases with no gene match: 5. The CDR3 is 13 residues long.

The chain is built from TRBV12-3 or TRBV12-4 and TRBJ2-1; maybe TRBD1 (5 bases). CDR3 length: 13 residues. The V end lost 6 bases, the J end lost 4 bases, and 10 bases lay between the germline ends. CDR3: CASSRQYYNEQFF. In DNA form, the CDR3 reads TGTGCCAGCAGCCGACAGTATTACAATGAGCAGTTCTTC.

The chain couples TRBV6-2 or TRBV6-3 to TRBJ1-2, with a weak D call TRBD1 (5 bases). From germline, CDR1 is MNHEY and CDR2 SVGEGT. CDR3 size: 14 residues. Trimming cost V 5 bases and J 8 bases, with 18 bases left between them. The CDR3 region has the DNA TGTGCCAGCAGTCCCGGCCAACCAGGGCAAGGCTACACCTTC. This sequence encodes CASSPGQPGQGYTF.

This sequence joins TRBV7-2 and TRBJ1-2; D gene ambiguous. CDR3 length: 15 residues. Looked up from germline, CDR1 is SGHTA and CDR2 is FQGNSA. Deletions cut 3 bases from V and 6 bases from J, with 17 bases between. CDR3 amino acids: CASSFEVPSENGYTF. CDR3 nucleotides: TGTGCCAGCAGCTTTGAGGTGCCGTCCGAGAATGGCTACACCTTC.

The chain couples TRBV6-5 to TRBJ2-7; the D is unclear. V was shortened by 5 bases and J by 3 bases, with 14 bases between the two germline ends. The CDR3 consists of 14 residues. Germline V gene data show CDR1 as MNHEY and CDR2 as SVGAGI. CDR3 nucleotides: TGTGCCAGCAGTCCCCGCGGACGGAACTACGAGCAGTACTTC. Amino acids: CASSPRGRNYEQYF.

V is TRBV5-1 and J is TRBJ2-7; D remains ambiguous. CDR3 size: 12 residues. Trimming removed 2 bases at V and 4 bases at J, with 7 bases between. The V gene's germline CDR1 is SGHRS and CDR2 YFSETQ. As DNA, the CDR3 is TGCGCCAGCAGCTTAACCCCGTACGAGCAGTACTTC. Translation gives CASSLTPYEQYF.

The gene calls are TRBV5-4 and TRBJ2-5; no firm D call. The CDR3 sequence is 13 residues long. Germline-derived CDR1 and CDR2 are SGHNT and YYREEE (reference sequence). V lost 7 bases to trimming and J lost 3 bases, with 13 bases between them. CDR3 nucleotide sequence: TGTGCCAGCGGGCGAACCGGCGAAGAGACCCAGTACTTC. It is translated as CASGRTGEETQYF.

The chain uses TRBV19 and TRBJ1-4; a possible D gene is TRBD1 (6 bases). CDR1 LNHDA and CDR2 SQIVND come from the germline V gene (reference sequence). The CDR3 runs 16 residues. The V gene lost 1 base and the J gene lost 3 bases, with 12 bases spanning the gap. As DNA, the CDR3 is TGTGCCAGTAGTATAGGGGGCACAGGGTCTAATGAAAAACTGTTTTTT. Amino acids: CASSIGGTGSNEKLFF.

V and J are TRBV7-9 and TRBJ2-7; a possible D gene is TRBD2 (6 bases). CDR3 length equals 15 residues. Trimming left V 7 bases short and J 4 bases short, with 20 bases between. Germline assignment: CDR1 SEHNR and CDR2 FQNEAQ (reference sequence). CDR3 DNA: TGTGCCAGCACCCTCGCTTTGGCGGGAAGGTACGAGCAGTACTTC. It encodes CASTLALAGRYEQYF.

The gene calls are TRBV29-1 and TRBJ1-2, with TRBD1 identical over 8 bases. The V and J ends lost 2 bases and 8 bases, in that order; junction bases with no gene match: 10. The CDR3 sequence is 14 residues long. Germline V lookup: CDR1 SQVTM, CDR2 ANQGSEA. The CDR3 nucleotides are TGCAGCGTTGAAATCGGTCAGGGGGCCGGCGGCTACACCTTC. It encodes CSVEIGQGAGGYTF.

The chain links TRBV19 to TRBJ1-1; perhaps TRBD1 as D (5 bases). The CDR3 has 12 amino acids. The V end lost 7 bases, the J end lost 8 bases, and 14 bases lay between the germline ends. Germline-derived CDR1 and CDR2 are LNHDA and SQIVND (reference sequence). The CDR3 sequence: CASTEAGLEAFF. As DNA, the CDR3 is TGTGCCAGTACCGAAGCGGGGCTGGAAGCTTTCTTT.

Only a few counts were recorded for this clone. This rearrangement joins TRBV7-9 to TRBJ1-5; D may be TRBD1 (5 bases). The ends were cut back, 1 base at V and 2 bases at J, with 12 bases in the middle. The CDR3 loop spans 16 amino acids. The germline V gene encodes CDR1 SEHNR and CDR2 FQNEAQ (reference sequence). CDR3 sequence reads: CASSLVRGGGNQPQHF. Written as DNA, the CDR3 is TGTGCCAGCAGCTTAGTACGGGGAGGGGGCAATCAGCCCCAGCATTTT.

The J gene is TRBJ1-2, the V gene TRBV30; no definite D call. This CDR3 has 12 amino acids. The germline V and J ends were trimmed by 1 base and 7 bases, with 10 bases remaining between them. Germline V gene lookup returns CDR1 GTSNPN and CDR2 SVGIG (reference sequence). This CDR3 reads CAWSGYSGGYTF. In DNA form, the CDR3 reads TGTGCCTGGAGTGGGTACAGCGGTGGCTACACCTTC.

Notes on this clone: The same CDR3 also results from other DNA sequences found in this sample. This chain joins TRBV7-2 and TRBJ2-3; D unclear. The CDR3 is made up of 13 amino acids. V gave up 2 bases and J gave up 1 base, with 4 bases separating them. Germline CDR1 SGHTA, CDR2 FQGNSA. The CDR3 sequence is CASSLPGTDTQYF. CDR3 coding DNA: TGTGCCAGCAGCTTACCGGGCACAGATACGCAGTATTTT.

V and J are TRBV6-5 and TRBJ2-4; D unclear. Germline CDR1 reads MNHEY; CDR2 reads SVGAGI. CDR3 length equals 14 residues. V shed 9 bases and J shed 0 bases, with 12 bases lying between them. In DNA, the CDR3 is TGTGCCAGTCGCAGCCCGAAAGCCAAAAACATTCAGTACTTC. Its protein product is CASRSPKAKNIQYF.

This clone was seen more than once but under ten times. V is TRBV6-6 and J is TRBJ1-1; 8 bases are shared with TRBD1. The CDR3 is made up of 13 amino acids. CDR1 is MNHNY, CDR2 SVGAGI, per germline (reference sequence). Trimming at V came to 6 bases and at J to 3 bases, leaving 3 bases not matched to a gene. CDR3 DNA sequence: TGTGCCAGCAGCAGGGGGCGCGACACTGAAGCTTTCTTT. Translating it yields CASSRGRDTEAFF.

The chain joins TRBV14 to TRBJ2-1; weak D call: TRBD2 (7 bases). The CDR3 loop spans 15 amino acids. Germline V gene lookup returns CDR1 SGHDN and CDR2 FVKESK. Trimming left V 6 bases short and J 8 bases short, with 20 bases between. The CDR3 loop reads CASSAGLGGSHEQFF. CDR3 nucleotide sequence: TGTGCCAGCAGTGCTGGACTAGGGGGTTCGCATGAGCAGTTCTTC.

The chain carries TRBV19 and TRBJ2-1; tentative D call: TRBD2 (6 bases). Germline loops: CDR1 LNHDA, CDR2 SQIVND (reference sequence). This CDR3 contains 13 residues. V lost 4 bases and J lost 8, with 12 bases in between. CDR3 in DNA: TGTGCCAGTAGTACGCGGGATATTGATGAGCAGTTCTTC. Its translation: CASSTRDIDEQFF.

The chain couples TRBV7-9 to TRBJ2-2; 11 bases are shared with TRBD1. Germline V gene sequence: CDR1 SEHNR, CDR2 FQNEAQ (reference sequence). V lost 0 bases and J lost 3; bases outside the gene matches: 3. The CDR3 length is 17 residues. CDR3 coding DNA: TGTGCCAGCAGCTTAGCGCGGGGACAGGGGGACACCGGGGAGCTGTTTTTT. It translates to CASSLARGQGDTGELFF.

The V call is TRBV5-5, the J call TRBJ1-5; TRBD1 agrees at 10 bases. Germline V gives CDR1 SGHKS, CDR2 YYEKEE (reference sequence). The junction had 6 bases not matched to a gene; V was cut back by 4 bases and J by 5 bases. CDR3 length: 15 residues. This CDR3 is CASSTLDRGYQPQHF. CDR3 sequence (DNA): TGTGCCAGCAGCACCCTGGACAGGGGGTATCAGCCCCAGCATTTT.